Only a few counts were recorded for the clone carrying this TCR beta chain. These data originate in a study of low-dose radiotherapy and immunotherapy resistance in tumors. TRAV- and TRBV-specific primers, spanning alpha and beta chains, primed first-strand cDNA. Using a constant-region primer together with a V-primer adapter, TCRs were subjected to around 20 PCR cycles of amplification. It was by in vitro transcription that isolated mRNA was amplified. In TCRdb, the reads were re-called with MiXCR into one record per CDR3 protein. Of 11,000 or so distinct CDR3 sequences listed, around half are singletons. In the RACIN dose-escalation trial, donors got nivolumab plus ipilimumab with aspirin, cyclophosphamide and radiotherapy. The TCR comes from a human donor with advanced metastatic prostate, ovarian, gallbladder or colorectal cancer (not recorded which). This table probably holds off-target reads from a library built for another chain.

For the CDR3, the DNA is TGTGCCAGCTCACGACAGGACAGTAACACTGAAGCTTTCTTT. This sequence encodes CASSRQDSNTEAFF. This chain connects TRBV18 to TRBJ1-1, with D possibly TRBD1 on 6 matching bases. Trimming left V 4 bases short and J 2 bases short, with 11 bases between. CDR3 size: 14 residues. The germline V gene encodes CDR1 KGHSH and CDR2 LQKENI. The full variable domain, in which reference TRBV18 and TRBJ1-1 provide the parts outside the CDR3, is NAGVMQNPRHLVRRRGQEARLRCSPMKGHSHVYWYRQLPEEGLKFMVYLQKENIIDESGMPKERFSAEFPKEGPSILRIQQVVRGDSAAYFCASSRQDSNTEAFFGQGTRLTVV.